Shown below are 3 T cell receptor beta chains from a single sample sequenced in a study of blood T cell repertoires in COVID-19. Using immunoSEQ multiplex PCR, the repertoire was profiled, and TCRdb retains in-frame clones only, with some absent. Among approximately 300,000 clones listed, 92% were seen once. The sequenced material came from PBMCs or T cells enriched from blood (not recorded which). Every receptor here comes from a woman in her 30s who had recovered from COVID-19.

This clone was seen just once. The chain uses TRBV28 and TRBJ1-6; D remains ambiguous. The CDR3 is made up of 14 amino acids. Per germline, CDR1 MDHEN and CDR2 SYDVKM. Trimming took off 2 bases at V and 6 bases at J, with 8 bases between the two ends. CDR3 amino acids: CASSLGAFNSPLHF. The CDR3 DNA follows: TGTGCCAGCAGTTTAGGTGCGTTTAATTCACCCCTCCACTTT.

The chain uses TRBV7-2 and TRBJ1-1, with TRBD1 matching 8 bases. Looked up from germline, CDR1 is SGHTA and CDR2 is FQGNSA. V dropped 3 bases and J dropped 11; count of bases not matched to a gene: 8. CDR3 length: 13 residues. The CDR3 DNA sequence: TGTGCCAGCAGCTTCGAAAGGACAGGGTACGCTTTCTTT. Encoded protein: CASSFERTGYAFF.

The chain is built from TRBV25-1 and TRBJ1-1, with D perhaps TRBD1 (5 bases). V was trimmed by 8 bases and J by 1 base, leaving 11 bases between them. The germline gives CDR1 MGHDK, CDR2 SYGVNS. The CDR3 spans 13 residues. The CDR3 protein is CASLPGSNTEAFF. The CDR3, as DNA: TGTGCCAGCCTTCCAGGGTCGAACACTGAAGCTTTCTTT.